The entry that follows covers one T cell receptor (beta chain) sequence. This record comes from a study of blood T cell repertoires in COVID-19. Study as a whole: Sources were T cells, B-cell-depleted T cells, or PBMCs; the material itself was cDNA or gDNA.

This CDR3 is built from 14 residues. V shed 3 bases and J 3 bases; nucleotides not matched to a gene: 2. Germline CDR1 is LNHDA and CDR2 is SQIVND (reference sequence). Produced via immunoSEQ multiplex PCR; TCRdb's table is partial and in-frame only. The sample lists a few hundred thousand clones, 70% to 85% seen once, with approximately 1.5% in the top ten. The chain combines TRBV19 with TRBJ2-7; 10 nucleotides align to TRBD1. This clonotype was sampled from a woman in her thirties or forties who had recovered from COVID-19. Material for sequencing was peripheral blood. CDR3 protein: CASSIGTGVYEQYF. For the CDR3, the DNA is TGTGCCAGTAGTATCGGGACAGGGGTCTACGAGCAGTACTTC.